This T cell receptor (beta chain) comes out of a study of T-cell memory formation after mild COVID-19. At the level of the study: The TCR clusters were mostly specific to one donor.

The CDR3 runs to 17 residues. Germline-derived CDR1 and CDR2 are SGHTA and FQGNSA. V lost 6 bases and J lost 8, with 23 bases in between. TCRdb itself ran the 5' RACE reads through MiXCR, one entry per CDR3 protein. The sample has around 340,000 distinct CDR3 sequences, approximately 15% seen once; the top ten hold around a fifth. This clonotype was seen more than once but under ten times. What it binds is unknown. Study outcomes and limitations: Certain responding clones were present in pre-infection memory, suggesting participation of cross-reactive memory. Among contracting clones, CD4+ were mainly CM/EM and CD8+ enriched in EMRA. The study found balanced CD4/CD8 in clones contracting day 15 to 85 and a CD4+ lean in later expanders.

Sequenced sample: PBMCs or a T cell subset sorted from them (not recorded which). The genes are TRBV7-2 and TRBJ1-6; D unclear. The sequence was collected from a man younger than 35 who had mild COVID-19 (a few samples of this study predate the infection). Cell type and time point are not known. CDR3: CASRLDIPVSLDSPLHF. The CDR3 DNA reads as TGTGCCAGCAGACTAGATATTCCAGTGTCTCTGGATTCACCCCTCCACTTT. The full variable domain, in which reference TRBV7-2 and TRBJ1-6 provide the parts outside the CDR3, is GAGVSQSPSNKVTEKGKDVELRCDPISGHTALYWYRQSLGQGLEFLIYFQGNSAPDKSGLPSDRFSAERTGGSVSTLTIQRTQQEDSAVYLCASRLDIPVSLDSPLHFGNGTRLTVT.